Each of the 2 T cell receptor beta chains below was sequenced from the same sample in a study of shared clonotypes between healthy human individuals. The data were produced by immunoSEQ multiplex PCR, yet TCRdb's version contains in-frame clones alone and is incomplete. This sample has approximately 2.1 million clones; approximately 95% occur once, and the top ten carry 0.39%. Sample: naive CD4+ T cells from PBMCs. Described subset: CD45RA+ positively selected. The receptor source for this set is a man younger than 35 in good health. Some clones in this sample may be carry-over from other donors' samples.

The CDR3 region is CASRSSEYNEQFF. The CDR3 nucleotides are TGTGCCAGCAGGTCTAGCGAATACAATGAGCAGTTCTTC. J is TRBJ2-1 and V is TRBV6-6; tentatively, D is TRBD2 (6 bases). The CDR3 length is 13 residues. The V end lost 6 bases, the J end lost 4 bases, and 10 bases lay between the germline ends. Looked up from germline, CDR1 is MNHNY and CDR2 is SVGAGI (reference sequence).

A word on this clone: At the DNA level, this CDR3 is encoded by other sequences in the same sample as well. V gene TRBV19 combines with J gene TRBJ2-7; D might be TRBD1 (6 bases). Germline V gives CDR1 LNHDA, CDR2 SQIVND (reference sequence). Trimming left V 5 bases short and J 4 bases short, with 6 bases between. The CDR3 totals 11 residues. CDR3 nucleotides: TGTGCCAGTAGTCAGGGGTACGAGCAGTACTTC. Its translation: CASSQGYEQYF.